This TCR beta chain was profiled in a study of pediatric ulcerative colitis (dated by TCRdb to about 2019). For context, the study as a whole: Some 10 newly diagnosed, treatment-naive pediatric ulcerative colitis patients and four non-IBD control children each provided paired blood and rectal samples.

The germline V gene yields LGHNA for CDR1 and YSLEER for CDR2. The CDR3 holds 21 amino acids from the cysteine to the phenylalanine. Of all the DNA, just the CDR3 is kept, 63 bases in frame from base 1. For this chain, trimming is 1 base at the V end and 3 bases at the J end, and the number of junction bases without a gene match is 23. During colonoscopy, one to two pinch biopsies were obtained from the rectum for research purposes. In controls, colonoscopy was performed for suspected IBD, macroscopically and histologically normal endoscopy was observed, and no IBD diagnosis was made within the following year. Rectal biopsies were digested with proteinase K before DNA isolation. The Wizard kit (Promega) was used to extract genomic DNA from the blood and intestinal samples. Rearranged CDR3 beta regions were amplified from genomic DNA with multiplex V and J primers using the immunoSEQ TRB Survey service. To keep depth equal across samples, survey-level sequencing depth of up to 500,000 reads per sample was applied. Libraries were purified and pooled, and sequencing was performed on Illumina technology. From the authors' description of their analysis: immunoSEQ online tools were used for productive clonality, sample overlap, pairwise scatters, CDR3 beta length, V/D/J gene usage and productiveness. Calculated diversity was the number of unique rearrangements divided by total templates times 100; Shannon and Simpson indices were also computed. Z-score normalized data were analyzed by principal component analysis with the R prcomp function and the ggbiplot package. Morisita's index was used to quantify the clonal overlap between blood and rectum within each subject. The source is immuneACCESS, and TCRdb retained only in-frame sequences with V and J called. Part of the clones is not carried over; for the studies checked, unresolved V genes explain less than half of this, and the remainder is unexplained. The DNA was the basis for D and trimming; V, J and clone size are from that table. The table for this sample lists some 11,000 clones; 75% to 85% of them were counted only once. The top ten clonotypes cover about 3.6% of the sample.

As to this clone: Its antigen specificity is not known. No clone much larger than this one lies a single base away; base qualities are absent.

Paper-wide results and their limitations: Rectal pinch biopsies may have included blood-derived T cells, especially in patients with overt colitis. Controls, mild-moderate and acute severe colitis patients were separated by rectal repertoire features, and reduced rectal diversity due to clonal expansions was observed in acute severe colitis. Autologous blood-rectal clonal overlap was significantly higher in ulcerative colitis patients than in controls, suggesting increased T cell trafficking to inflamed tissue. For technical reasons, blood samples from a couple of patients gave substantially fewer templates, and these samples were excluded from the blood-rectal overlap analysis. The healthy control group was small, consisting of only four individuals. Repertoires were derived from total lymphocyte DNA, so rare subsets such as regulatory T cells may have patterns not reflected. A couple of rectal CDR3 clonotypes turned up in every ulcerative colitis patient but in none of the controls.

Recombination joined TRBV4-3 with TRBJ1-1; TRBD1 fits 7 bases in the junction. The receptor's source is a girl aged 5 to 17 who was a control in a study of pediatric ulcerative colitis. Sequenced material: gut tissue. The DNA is TGCGCCAGCAGCCAAGGAGATTTTAACGGACAGGCAGGCGGTCGGGACACTGAAGCTTTCTTT. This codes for CASSQGDFNGQAGGRDTEAFF.